A selection of T cell receptor beta chains follows, all from one sample in a study of cytotoxic CD8 clonotypes in ibrutinib-treated CLL. TCRdb keeps only in-frame clones here, not all; method: immunoSEQ multiplex PCR. This table has approximately 190,000 clones, 70% to 75% appearing once. The material sequenced was PBMCs, taken after 12 months of ibrutinib treatment. The receptor source for this set is a human donor with chronic lymphocytic leukemia. CDR3s include the opening cysteine and the closing phenylalanine or tryptophan. The order of the fields is V gene, J gene, D gene, clone size, CDR3 protein, CDR3 DNA. The D gene is left open where the match is weak. Rows may omit the clone size; those that give it use once, few, many or a size class.

TRBV5-1,TRBJ1-1,TRBD1,few,CASINRGEDTEAFF,TGCGCCAGCATCAACAGGGGAGAGGACACTGAAGCTTTCTTT
TRBV5-1,TRBJ1-2,-,-,CASSLDQGPYTF,TGCGCCAGCAGCTTGGATCAGGGCCCCTACACCTTC
TRBV7-7,TRBJ2-5,TRBD2,-,CASSPRIAGGPETQYF,TGTGCCAGCAGCCCCCGTATAGCGGGGGGCCCGGAGACCCAGTACTTC
TRBV5-4,TRBJ1-2,TRBD1,-,CASSLDRGKGYTF,TGTGCCAGCAGCTTGGACAGGGGGAAAGGCTACACCTTC
TRBV27,TRBJ2-3,-,-,CASSSSGGGYTQYF,TGTGCCAGCAGTTCCAGCGGAGGGGGGTATACGCAGTATTTT
TRBV6-5,TRBJ2-3,-,-,CASKLSWDGTDTQYF,TGTGCCAGCAAGTTATCTTGGGACGGCACAGATACGCAGTATTTT
TRBV28,TRBJ2-7,-,few,CASNVNRAPYEQYF,TGTGCCAGCAACGTAAACAGGGCCCCCTACGAGCAGTACTTC
TRBV27,TRBJ2-7,-,few,CASSFSAATYEQYF,TGTGCCAGCAGCTTCTCAGCGGCTACCTACGAGCAGTACTTC
TRBV20-1,TRBJ1-4,-,-,CSANHEKLFF,TGCAGTGCTAACCATGAAAAACTGTTTTTT
TRBV28,TRBJ1-2,-,-,CASSSLGRDYGYTF,TGTGCCAGCAGTTCCCTCGGGAGGGACTATGGCTACACCTTC
TRBV5-1,TRBJ1-6,-,-,CASSLAAVSSYNSPLHF,TGCGCCAGCAGCTTGGCCGCAGTCAGCTCCTATAATTCACCCCTCCACTTT
TRBV6-1,TRBJ1-1,TRBD1,-,CASSVTGTGVYTEAFF,TGTGCCAGCAGTGTGACCGGGACAGGGGTTTACACTGAAGCTTTCTTT
TRBV11-2,TRBJ2-1,-,-,CASSPTRGGANEQFF,TGTGCCAGCAGCCCGACAAGGGGCGGGGCGAATGAGCAGTTCTTC
TRBV5-1,TRBJ1-3,-,-,CASSLGGRLSGNTIYF,TGCGCCAGCAGCTTGGGTGGCAGACTCTCTGGAAACACCATATATTTT
TRBV9,TRBJ2-4,-,-,CASSPDSLLAKNIQYF,TGTGCCAGCAGCCCGGACAGCCTTCTAGCCAAAAACATTCAGTACTTC
TRBV18,TRBJ2-5,-,-,CASSGRTQYF,TGTGCCAGCTCAGGCAGGACCCAGTACTTC
TRBV7-2,TRBJ1-6,-,-,CASSLGVTLHF,TGTGCCAGCAGCTTAGGGGTAACCCTCCACTTT
TRBV5-6,TRBJ1-4,TRBD1,once,CASSFPGTGGEKLFF,TGTGCCAGCAGCTTCCCCGGGACAGGCGGGGAAAAACTGTTTTTT
TRBV28,TRBJ2-7,-,once,CASSPAGHVAYEQYF,TGTGCCAGCAGTCCCGCAGGACACGTTGCCTACGAGCAGTACTTC
TRBV29-1,TRBJ2-2,-,few,CSARDLSNTGELFF,TGCAGCGCCCGGGACCTGTCGAACACCGGGGAGCTGTTTTTT
TRBV5-1,TRBJ1-3,-,-,CASAPDGTSGNTIYF,TGCGCCAGCGCCCCCGACGGGACCTCTGGAAACACCATATATTTT
TRBV18,TRBJ2-2,-,few,CASSPDRTLAGELFF,TGTGCCAGCTCACCTGACAGGACTTTAGCCGGGGAGCTGTTTTTT
TRBV19,TRBJ2-7,-,-,CASSGVYEQYF,TGTGCCAGTAGTGGAGTCTACGAGCAGTACTTC
TRBV4-2,TRBJ1-2,TRBD1,-,CASSQDDRGDYGYTF,TGTGCCAGCAGCCAAGATGACAGGGGTGACTATGGCTACACCTTC
TRBV20-1,TRBJ1-2,-,-,CSARGGYGYTF,TGCAGTGCAAGGGGTGGCTATGGCTACACCTTC
TRBV13,TRBJ2-5,TRBD1,many,CASSLDRGLKTQYF,TGTGCCAGCAGCCTGGACAGGGGGCTGAAGACCCAGTACTTC
TRBV19,TRBJ2-1,-,-,CASRSRGPNEQFF,TGTGCCAGTAGATCCCGGGGGCCGAATGAGCAGTTCTTC
TRBV2,TRBJ2-2,-,-,CASISIQVNTGELFF,TGTGCCAGCATTTCTATACAGGTGAACACCGGGGAGCTGTTTTTT
TRBV27,TRBJ1-5,-,-,CASSLQAGYSNQPQHF,TGTGCCAGCAGTTTACAGGCAGGGTATAGCAATCAGCCCCAGCATTTT
TRBV9,TRBJ1-1,-,-,CASSAIGGTEAFF,TGTGCCAGCAGCGCCATCGGGGGGACTGAAGCTTTCTTT
TRBV27,TRBJ2-7,-,-,CASSTTRLPYEQYF,TGTGCCAGCAGTACGACTCGCCTACCCTACGAGCAGTACTTC
TRBV30,TRBJ1-1,-,-,CAWSVPRELAEAFF,TGTGCCTGGAGTGTACCAAGGGAATTGGCTGAAGCTTTCTTT
TRBV19,TRBJ2-1,TRBD1,-,CASGQGTSEQFF,TGTGCCAGTGGACAGGGGACCAGTGAGCAGTTCTTC
TRBV6-1,TRBJ2-1,-,-,CAGSQGWGSDEQFF,TGTGCCGGGTCCCAGGGCTGGGGATCGGATGAGCAGTTCTTC
TRBV7-2,TRBJ2-7,-,-,CASSPTGSLGEQYF,TGTGCCAGCAGCCCCACGGGGTCCCTTGGGGAGCAGTACTTC
TRBV7-2,TRBJ2-5,-,-,CASSRTPQETQYF,TGTGCCAGCAGCAGGACCCCTCAGGAGACCCAGTACTTC
TRBV28,TRBJ2-6,-,-,CASRKGSSGANVLTF,TGTGCCAGCAGGAAGGGGTCCTCTGGGGCCAACGTCCTGACTTTC
TRBV6-5,TRBJ2-1,-,-,CASTPSGHGRGEQFF,TGTGCCAGCACTCCTTCAGGGCACGGTCGGGGGGAGCAGTTCTTC
TRBV30,TRBJ1-4,-,once,CAWGPRTNSEKLFF,TGTGCCTGGGGCCCGCGGACAAATAGCGAAAAACTGTTTTTT
TRBV27,TRBJ1-2,-,-,CASSLSFHGHGYTF,TGTGCCAGCAGTTTATCTTTTCATGGCCATGGCTACACCTTC
TRBV11-3,TRBJ1-5,-,-,CASSFQGNQPQHF,TGTGCCAGCAGCTTCCAGGGCAATCAGCCCCAGCATTTT
TRBV2,TRBJ2-1,TRBD1,-,CASKLGQGNNEQFF,TGTGCCAGCAAACTGGGACAGGGGAACAATGAGCAGTTCTTC
TRBV6-6,TRBJ1-3,TRBD1,-,CASSRDRGLNTIYF,TGTGCCAGCAGTCGGGACAGGGGTTTAAACACCATATATTTT
TRBV2,TRBJ2-7,-,-,CASNGVNEQYF,TGTGCCAGCAATGGGGTAAACGAGCAGTACTTC
TRBV2,TRBJ2-5,TRBD2,-,CANRQTSGQETQYF,TGTGCCAACAGGCAGACTAGCGGCCAAGAGACCCAGTACTTC
TRBV30,TRBJ1-4,-,once,CAWSHRDEKLFF,TGTGCCTGGAGCCACAGGGACGAAAAACTGTTTTTT
TRBV5-1,TRBJ1-5,-,-,CASSLGGDSNQPQHF,TGCGCCAGCAGCTTGGGGGGAGATAGCAATCAGCCCCAGCATTTT
TRBV28,TRBJ1-1,-,-,CASSFRGNPYTEAFF,TGTGCCAGCAGTTTTAGGGGCAATCCGTACACTGAAGCTTTCTTT
TRBV7-2,TRBJ1-3,-,-,CASTPTGNTIYF,TGTGCCAGCACCCCCACTGGAAACACCATATATTTT
TRBV9,TRBJ1-2,-,-,CASSVWGAGYTF,TGTGCCAGCAGCGTATGGGGTGCTGGCTACACCTTC
TRBV7-9,TRBJ1-2,TRBD1,-,CASSGDRYYYGYTF,TGTGCCAGCAGCGGGGACAGATACTACTATGGCTACACCTTC
TRBV2,TRBJ1-1,-,few,CASCQEAEAFF,TGTGCCAGCTGCCAGGAGGCTGAAGCTTTCTTT
TRBV25-1,TRBJ2-1,-,-,CASSEWQGKNEQFF,TGTGCCAGCAGTGAATGGCAGGGAAAAAATGAGCAGTTCTTC
TRBV29-1,TRBJ1-1,-,-,CSVDEPLNTEAFF,TGCAGCGTTGACGAACCGTTGAACACTGAAGCTTTCTTT
TRBV4-1,TRBJ2-3,-,once,CASSQDLSPDTQYF,TGCGCCAGCAGCCAAGATCTCTCCCCAGATACGCAGTATTTT
TRBV5-6,TRBJ2-2,TRBD2,-,CASTLGGTGELFF,TGTGCCAGCACCCTCGGGGGGACCGGGGAGCTGTTTTTT
TRBV19,TRBJ1-1,-,-,CASSIKSSVPEAFF,TGTGCCAGTAGTATCAAGTCTAGCGTCCCTGAAGCTTTCTTT
TRBV7-9,TRBJ1-1,-,-,CASSLSQMNTEAFF,TGTGCCAGCAGCTTAAGTCAAATGAACACTGAAGCTTTCTTT